Below are 25 T cell receptor beta chains sequenced from a single sample in a study of graft-versus-host responses after intestinal transplantation (dated by TCRdb to the early 2020s). The sample's time point label is to be understood as: cells obtained before transplantation from donor or recipient. Receptors were amplified or captured by the immunoSEQ multiplex PCR assay. As stored in TCRdb, this immuneACCESS dataset retains in-frame rearrangements with V and J assigned. A fraction of the clones does not appear; measured against another copy, unresolved V genes explain less than half of the discrepancy, and the remainder lacks a known reason. The table for this sample lists 9,900 or so clones; approximately 33% of them were counted only once. The ten top clones hold around 1.9% of the sample. Sequenced here: alloreactive CD4+ T cells from a mixed lymphocyte reaction culture, sampled before transplantation. Per the publication, the cell subset or site label means: CFSE-low proliferating T cells sorted from roughly 6-day pre-transplant mixed lymphocyte reaction (GvH or HvG direction). All receptors come from a human patient who was an organ donor for intestinal transplantation.

This clone was counted ten times or more. V and J are TRBV6-6 and TRBJ1-1; D gene ambiguous. There are 12 residues in the CDR3. Trimming removed 0 bases from V and 11 bases from J, with 10 bases in between. CDR1 is MNHNY, CDR2 SVGAGI, per germline (reference sequence). The CDR3 loop is CASSYSGGRAFF. The DNA for the CDR3 is TGTGCCAGCAGTTACTCAGGAGGGAGGGCTTTCTTT.

In its sample, this clone is medium-sized. The chain uses TRBV5-4 and TRBJ1-2, with D possibly TRBD1 on 6 matching bases. The germline gives CDR1 SGHNT, CDR2 YYREEE (reference sequence). This CDR3 comprises 14 residues. Trimming took 0 bases from V and 5 from J, leaving 11 bases between them. In DNA, the CDR3 is TGTGCCAGCAGCTTGGGACAGGAAAAATATGGCTACACCTTC. Its protein is CASSLGQEKYGYTF.

By sample share, this clone is medium-sized. J is TRBJ1-6 and V is TRBV19, with a tentative D call TRBD1 (6 bases). CDR3 length: 16 residues. Per germline, CDR1 LNHDA and CDR2 SQIVND (reference sequence). The germline V and J ends were trimmed by 3 bases and 7 bases, with 16 bases remaining between them. The CDR3 region is CASSIGAGAWNSPLHF. In nucleotides, the CDR3 is TGTGCCAGTAGTATCGGGGCAGGGGCTTGGAATTCACCCCTCCACTTT.

The chain joins TRBV9 to TRBJ2-5; a possible D gene is TRBD2 (5 bases). Germline values: CDR1 SGDLS, CDR2 YYNGEE. V shed 0 bases and J shed 5 bases, with 11 bases lying between them. The CDR3 covers 14 residues. In nucleotides, the CDR3 is TGTGCCAGCAGCGTAGGGGTAGCGCGGGAGACCCAGTACTTC. Translation gives CASSVGVARETQYF.

The J gene is TRBJ2-3, the V gene TRBV27; no clear D. The length of the CDR3 is 18 residues. Germline CDR1 and CDR2: MNHEY and SMNVEV (reference sequence). V gave up 2 bases and J gave up 3 bases, with 21 bases separating them. CDR3 in DNA: TGTGCCAGCAGTTTAACTCGTCTTTATCGGCCCGGGACAGATACGCAGTATTTT. It codes for CASSLTRLYRPGTDTQYF.

This CDR3 reads CASSLDRGAYEQYF. The DNA for the CDR3 is TGTGCCAGCAGCTTGGACCGGGGGGCCTACGAGCAGTACTTC. The chain is built from TRBV5-7 and TRBJ2-7, with 7 bases lining up with TRBD2. TRBV5-7 is classed as an ORF, of uncertain function. The CDR3 sequence is 14 residues long. After removal of 0 bases from V and 2 bases from J, the junction contained 2 bases not matched to a gene.

This clone is deemed medium-sized. The chain combines TRBV18 with TRBJ2-2; D is perhaps TRBD2 (5 bases). There are 22 residues in the CDR3. Germline V gives CDR1 KGHSH, CDR2 LQKENI. V lost 1 base and J lost 0, with 27 bases in between. The CDR3, as DNA: TGTGCCAGCTCACCACGGTCCCGCGTTGGGAGACAAAACATCGCGAACACCGGGGAGCTGTTTTTT. Its protein is CASSPRSRVGRQNIANTGELFF.

The V call is TRBV27, the J call TRBJ1-2, with D perhaps TRBD1 (6 bases). CDR3 length: 14 amino acids. V gave up 4 bases and J gave up 8 bases, with 17 bases separating them. Germline CDR1 MNHEY, CDR2 SMNVEV (reference sequence). CDR3 bases: TGTGCCAGCAGTTCCAGGGGTGGGTTCGGGGGCTACACCTTC. Translated, it gives CASSSRGGFGGYTF.

Relative to its sample, this clone is medium-sized. The chain links TRBV18 to TRBJ1-2, with 7 bases fitting TRBD1. CDR3 length equals 13 residues. Germline V gene data show CDR1 as KGHSH and CDR2 as LQKENI. V was pared by 4 bases and J by 10 bases, with 9 bases of the junction left unmatched. CDR3 DNA sequence: TGTGCCAGCTCACTCGGACAGGAACGGGTCTACACCTTC. The encoded protein is CASSLGQERVYTF.

The sample holds a few counts of this clone. The chain has TRBV5-5 and TRBJ2-3, with 7 bases aligning to TRBD2. The CDR3 spans 18 residues. Trimming removed 0 bases from V and 0 bases from J; junction bases left unmatched: 10. Germline CDR1 and CDR2: SGHKS and YYEKEE (reference sequence). CDR3 nucleotides: TGTGCCAGCAGCTTGGCCTGGCGGGGGTTAAGGAGCACAGATACGCAGTATTTT. Translating it yields CASSLAWRGLRSTDTQYF.

V and J are TRBV5-6 and TRBJ2-4; no clear D. This CDR3 contains 12 residues. Looked up from germline, CDR1 is SGHDT and CDR2 is YYEEEE. The V and J ends lost 4 bases and 9 bases respectively, with 11 bases between them. The CDR3 region has the DNA TGTGCCAGCAGCCAAACAGCCAGCATTCAGTACTTC. Translated, it gives CASSQTASIQYF. Full variable domain (missing parts from reference TRBV5-6 and TRBJ2-4): DAGVTQSPTHLIKTRGQQVTLRCSPKSGHDTVSWYQQALGQGPQFIFQYYEEEERQRGNFPDRFSGHQFPNYSSELNVNALLLGDSALYLCASSQTASIQYFGAGTRLSVL.

The V and J genes are TRBV10-1 and TRBJ2-5; TRBD1 matches at 7 bases. With the DNA end fitting TRBJ2-7 better, the J assignment may be wrong. This CDR3 has 17 residues. Germline V gene data show CDR1 as WNHNN and CDR2 as SYGVQD (reference sequence). The CDR3 loop reads CASSSGPRDSKTYEQYF. The CDR3 DNA reads TGCGCCAGCTCCTCGGGACCCAGGGACAGCAAAACCTACGAGCAGTACTTC.

The rearrangement joins TRBV7-2 to TRBJ1-2; no clear D gene. The CDR3 runs 13 residues. V was cut by 5 bases and J by 5 bases, with 12 bases left in between. The germline V gene has CDR1 SGHTA and CDR2 FQGNSA. CDR3 residues: CASSPSRMYGYTF. The DNA for the CDR3 is TGTGCCAGCAGCCCTAGTCGGATGTATGGCTACACCTTC.

V gene TRBV6-5 combines with J gene TRBJ1-1; D is perhaps TRBD1 (6 bases). The CDR3 has 14 residues. Germline loops: CDR1 MNHEY, CDR2 SVGAGI. Trimming left V 7 bases short and J 5 bases short, with 17 bases between. CDR3 bases: TGTGCCAGCATCCGGGACCCCCAGGGGACTGAAGCTTTCTTT. Protein product: CASIRDPQGTEAFF.

CDR3 sequence (DNA): TGTGCCACCAGCAGAGATACTATTCCGGCGCAGTATTTT. It translates to CATSRDTIPAQYF. The chain carries TRBV15 and TRBJ2-3; D ambiguous. Germline V CDR1 and CDR2: LNHNV, YYDKDF (reference sequence). The V and J ends lost 0 bases and 10 bases respectively, with 11 bases between them. This CDR3 contains 13 residues.

This clone was seen more than once but under ten times. For the CDR3, the DNA is TGTGCCAGCAGTCGGACAGGGCCTCAGCCCCAGCATTTT. Translated: CASSRTGPQPQHF. This chain uses TRBV2 with TRBJ1-5, with 8 bases lining up with TRBD1. The ends lost 5 bases at V and 6 bases at J; junction bases unmatched: 3. The CDR3 has 13 amino acids. From germline, CDR1 is SNHLY and CDR2 FYNNEI.

This clone is termed medium-sized. The V call is TRBV11-2, the J call TRBJ1-4, with a possible D match to TRBD1 (5 bases). This CDR3 has 15 residues. Trimming stripped 5 bases from V and 0 bases from J, with 10 bases between. From germline, CDR1 is SGHAT and CDR2 FQNNGV. The CDR3 sequence: CASSPRGATNEKLFF. The CDR3 DNA follows: TGTGCCAGCAGCCCCCGGGGGGCAACTAATGAAAAACTGTTTTTT.

The chain has TRBV6-5 and TRBJ2-5; the D gene is possibly TRBD2 (7 bases). The ends were cut back, 4 bases at V and 4 bases at J, with 16 bases in the middle. The germline gives CDR1 MNHEY, CDR2 SVGAGI. This CDR3 is 15 amino acids long. In DNA, the CDR3 is TGTGCCAGCAGTTTTCACGGGGGGCCGGGAGAGACCCAGTACTTC. It yields the protein CASSFHGGPGETQYF.

Judged by abundance, this clone is medium-sized. This sequence joins TRBV2 and TRBJ1-2; no reliable D call. CDR1 SNHLY and CDR2 FYNNEI come from the germline V gene. CDR3 size: 12 residues. V was clipped by 7 bases and J by 2 bases, with 8 bases between them. The CDR3 nucleotides are TGTGCCAGCAACGAGGAGAACTATGGCTACACCTTC. Protein product: CASNEENYGYTF.

In its sample, this clone was seen once. V gene TRBV4-1 combines with J gene TRBJ2-1; weak D call: TRBD2 (6 bases). Trimming cost V 4 bases and J 0 bases, with 16 bases left between them. The CDR3 runs 17 residues. In germline, CDR1 is MGHRA, CDR2 YSYEKL. This chain's CDR3 is CASSLFRDSSSYNEQFF. The CDR3 DNA reads as TGCGCCAGCAGCCTTTTCCGGGACTCCAGCTCCTACAATGAGCAGTTCTTC.

The chain uses TRBV9 and TRBJ1-1, with a weak D call TRBD1 (5 bases). This CDR3 has 15 residues. Germline CDR1 is SGDLS and CDR2 is YYNGEE. The V gene lost 0 bases and the J gene lost 5 bases, with 14 bases spanning the gap. CDR3 nucleotide sequence: TGTGCCAGCAGCGTAGCGGGTGGGGGGTTTACTGAAGCTTTCTTT. This sequence encodes CASSVAGGGFTEAFF. Using reference TRBV9 and TRBJ1-1 for the parts outside the CDR3, the full variable domain is DSGVTQTPKHLITATGQRVTLRCSPRSGDLSVYWYQQSLDQGLQFLIQYYNGEERAKGNILERFSAQQFPDLHSELNLSSLELGDSALYFCASSVAGGGFTEAFFGQGTRLTVV.

The CDR3 coding sequence is TGTGCCAGCAGCTCCGGGACTAGCTTTTACGAGCAGTACTTC. Translating it yields CASSSGTSFYEQYF. The chain joins TRBV7-3 to TRBJ2-7, with 9 bases that match TRBD2. The germline V gene has CDR1 SGHTA and CDR2 FQGTGA. Germline trimming cut 4 bases from V and 4 bases from J; bases unmatched to any gene: 5. CDR3 length: 14 amino acids.

By share, this clone ranks as medium-sized. The rearrangement links TRBV4-2 to TRBJ2-1, with 8 bases identical to TRBD2. Looked up from germline, CDR1 is LGHNA and CDR2 is YNFKEQ. The CDR3 runs 18 residues. Losses at the gene ends were 2 bases for V and 0 bases for J; bases not matched to a gene: 9. The CDR3 DNA follows: TGTGCCAGCAGCCAACAACCCCGGGGGGGCTCCTCCTACAATGAGCAGTTCTTC. Residues: CASSQQPRGGSSYNEQFF.

This chain connects TRBV25-1 to TRBJ2-3, with 8 bases fitting TRBD2. The junction had 14 bases not matched to a gene; V was cut back by 6 bases and J by 6 bases. The germline CDR1 and CDR2 sequences are MGHDK and SYGVNS. The CDR3 is made up of 16 amino acids. Written as DNA, the CDR3 is TGTGCCAGCAGCGGCCGGGGGGTGCGGGGGGTCGATACGCAGTATTTT. Translation: CASSGRGVRGVDTQYF.

The V gene is TRBV27, the J gene TRBJ1-1, with D maybe TRBD1 (6 bases). There are 14 residues in the CDR3. V lost 4 bases and J lost 0, with 9 bases in between. Germline loops: CDR1 MNHEY, CDR2 SMNVEV (reference sequence). The CDR3 DNA follows: TGTGCCAGCAGTTCTTACAGGGTGAACACTGAAGCTTTCTTT. This encodes CASSSYRVNTEAFF.